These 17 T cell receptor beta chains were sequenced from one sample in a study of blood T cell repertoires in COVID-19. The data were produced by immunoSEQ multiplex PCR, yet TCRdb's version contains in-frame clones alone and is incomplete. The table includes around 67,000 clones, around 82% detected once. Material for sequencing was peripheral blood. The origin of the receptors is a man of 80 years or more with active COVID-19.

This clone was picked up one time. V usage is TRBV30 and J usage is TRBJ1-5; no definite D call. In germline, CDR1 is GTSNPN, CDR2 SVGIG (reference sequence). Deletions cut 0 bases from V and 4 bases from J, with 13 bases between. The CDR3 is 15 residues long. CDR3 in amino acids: CAWSVPRLLNQPQHF. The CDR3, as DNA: TGTGCCTGGAGTGTACCCAGGCTTCTAAATCAGCCCCAGCATTTT.

CDR3 DNA: TGTGCCAGCACCTATAGGGGGACAGGGTCCTACGAGCAGTACTTC. Translating it yields CASTYRGTGSYEQYF. This chain connects TRBV28 to TRBJ2-7; TRBD1 matches at 9 bases. CDR1 MDHEN and CDR2 SYDVKM come from the germline V gene. The CDR3 is 15 amino acids. V lost 7 bases, J lost 1 base, and 8 bases stayed unmatched.

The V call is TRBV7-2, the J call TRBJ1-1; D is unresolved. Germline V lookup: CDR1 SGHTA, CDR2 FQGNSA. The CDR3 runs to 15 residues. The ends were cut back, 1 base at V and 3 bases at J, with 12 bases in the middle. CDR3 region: CASSLDQTGYTEAFF. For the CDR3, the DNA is TGTGCCAGCAGCTTAGACCAAACCGGGTACACTGAAGCTTTCTTT.

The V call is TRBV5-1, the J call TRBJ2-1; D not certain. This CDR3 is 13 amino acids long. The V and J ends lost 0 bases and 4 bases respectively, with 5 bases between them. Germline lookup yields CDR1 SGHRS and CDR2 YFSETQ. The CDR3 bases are TGCGCCAGCAGCTTGGACATGTACAATGAGCAGTTCTTC. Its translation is CASSLDMYNEQFF.

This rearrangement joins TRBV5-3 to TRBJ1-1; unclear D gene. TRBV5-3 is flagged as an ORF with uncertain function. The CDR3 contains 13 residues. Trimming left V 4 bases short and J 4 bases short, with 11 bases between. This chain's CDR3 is CARSAQGSTEAFF. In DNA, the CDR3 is TGTGCCAGAAGCGCACAAGGGAGCACTGAAGCTTTCTTT.

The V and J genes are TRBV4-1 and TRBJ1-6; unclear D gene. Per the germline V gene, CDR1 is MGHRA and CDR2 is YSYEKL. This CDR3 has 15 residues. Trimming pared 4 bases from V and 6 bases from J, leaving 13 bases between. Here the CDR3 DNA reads TGCGCCAGCAGCCGTAAAGAGGAGGCTAATTCACCCCTCCACTTT. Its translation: CASSRKEEANSPLHF.

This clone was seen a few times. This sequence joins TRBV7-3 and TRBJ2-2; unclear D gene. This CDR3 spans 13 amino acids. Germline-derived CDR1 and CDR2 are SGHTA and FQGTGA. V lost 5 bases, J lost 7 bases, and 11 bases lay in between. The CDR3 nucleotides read TGTGCCAGCAGCCCTGGAGCCCTCGGGGAGCTGTTTTTT. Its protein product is CASSPGALGELFF.

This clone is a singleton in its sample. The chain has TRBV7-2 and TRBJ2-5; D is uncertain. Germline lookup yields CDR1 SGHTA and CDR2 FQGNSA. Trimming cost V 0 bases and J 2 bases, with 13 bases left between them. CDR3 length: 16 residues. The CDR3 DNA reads TGTGCCAGCAGCTTAGCGTCGGCAGGTCCACAAGAGACCCAGTACTTC. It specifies CASSLASAGPQETQYF. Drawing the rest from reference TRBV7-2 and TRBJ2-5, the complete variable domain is GAGVSQSPSNKVTEKGKDVELRCDPISGHTALYWYRQSLGQGLEFLIYFQGNSAPDKSGLPSDRFSAERTGGSVSTLTIQRTQQEDSAVYLCASSLASAGPQETQYFGPGTRLLVL.

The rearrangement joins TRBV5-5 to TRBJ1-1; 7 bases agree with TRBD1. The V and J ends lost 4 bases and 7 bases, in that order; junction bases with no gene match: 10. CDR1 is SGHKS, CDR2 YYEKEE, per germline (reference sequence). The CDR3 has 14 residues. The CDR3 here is CASSPQGWDSEAFF. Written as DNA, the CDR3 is TGTGCCAGCAGCCCCCAGGGGTGGGACAGTGAAGCTTTCTTT. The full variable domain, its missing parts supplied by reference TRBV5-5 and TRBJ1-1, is DAGVTQSPTHLIKTRGQQVTLRCSPISGHKSVSWYQQVLGQGPQFIFQYYEKEERGRGNFPDRFSARQFPNYSSELNVNALLLGDSALYLCASSPQGWDSEAFFGQGTRLTVV.

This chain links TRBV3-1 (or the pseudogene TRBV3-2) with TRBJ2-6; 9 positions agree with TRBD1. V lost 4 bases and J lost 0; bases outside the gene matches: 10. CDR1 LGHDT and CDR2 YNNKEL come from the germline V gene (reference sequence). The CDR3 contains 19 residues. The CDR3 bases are TGTGCCAGCAGCCCGCAGCCGGGACAGGGTCCCTCTGGGGCCAACGTCCTGACTTTC. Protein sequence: CASSPQPGQGPSGANVLTF.

DNA of the CDR3: TGTGCCAGCAGCTCCACCCCAGGGGTCTACGGAGAGACCCAGTACTTC. It translates to CASSSTPGVYGETQYF. The V and J genes are TRBV11-2 and TRBJ2-5; possible D gene TRBD1, 6 bases. CDR1 and CDR2 (germline): SGHAT, FQNNGV. This CDR3 is 16 amino acids long. Trimming took off 4 bases at V and 4 bases at J, with 19 bases between the two ends.

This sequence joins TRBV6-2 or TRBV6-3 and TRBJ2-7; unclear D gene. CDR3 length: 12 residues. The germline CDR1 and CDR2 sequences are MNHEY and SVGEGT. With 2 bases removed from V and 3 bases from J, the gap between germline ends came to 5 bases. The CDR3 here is CASSYPGYEQYF. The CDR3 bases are TGTGCCAGCAGTTACCCAGGCTACGAGCAGTACTTC.

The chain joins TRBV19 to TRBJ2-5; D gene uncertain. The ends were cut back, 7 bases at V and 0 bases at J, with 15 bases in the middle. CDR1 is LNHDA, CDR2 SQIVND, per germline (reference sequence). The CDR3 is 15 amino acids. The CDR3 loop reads CASTPEPGYQETQYF. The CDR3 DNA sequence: TGTGCCAGTACGCCCGAACCGGGTTACCAAGAGACCCAGTACTTC.

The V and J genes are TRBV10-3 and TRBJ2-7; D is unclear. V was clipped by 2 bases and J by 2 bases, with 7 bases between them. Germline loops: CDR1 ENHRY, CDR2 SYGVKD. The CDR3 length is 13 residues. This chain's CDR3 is CAISEPQAYEQYF. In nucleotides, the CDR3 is TGTGCCATCAGTGAGCCCCAGGCCTACGAGCAGTACTTC.

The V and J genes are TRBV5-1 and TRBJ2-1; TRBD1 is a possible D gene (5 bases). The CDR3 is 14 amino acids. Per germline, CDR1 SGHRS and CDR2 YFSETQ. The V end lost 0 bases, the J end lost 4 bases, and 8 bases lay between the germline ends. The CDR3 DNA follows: TGCGCCAGCAGCTTGGCCGCAGGGTACAATGAGCAGTTCTTC. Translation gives CASSLAAGYNEQFF.

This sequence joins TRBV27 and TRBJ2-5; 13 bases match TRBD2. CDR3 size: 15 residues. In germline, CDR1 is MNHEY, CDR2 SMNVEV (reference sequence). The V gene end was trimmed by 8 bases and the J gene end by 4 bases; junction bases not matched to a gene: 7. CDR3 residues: CASQSGLAGRETQYF. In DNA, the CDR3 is TGTGCCAGCCAATCGGGACTAGCGGGAAGAGAGACCCAGTACTTC.

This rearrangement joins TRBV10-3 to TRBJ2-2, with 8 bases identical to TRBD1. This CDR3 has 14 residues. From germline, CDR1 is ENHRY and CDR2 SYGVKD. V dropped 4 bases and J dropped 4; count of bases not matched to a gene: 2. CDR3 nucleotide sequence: TGTGCCATCAGTGGGACAGGGCCCACCGGGGAGCTGTTTTTT. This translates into CAISGTGPTGELFF.